This TCR beta chain comes out of a study of siplizumab effects on memory and regulatory T cells. Clones were read by immunoSEQ multiplex PCR, and TCRdb kept only the in-frame ones, dropping some. The sample consists of some 110,000 clones, about 94% of them appearing once. This clone was recorded once. The CDR3 sequence is 13 residues long. The V gene lost 5 bases and the J gene lost 2 bases, with 9 bases spanning the gap. Germline CDR1 is MNHNS and CDR2 is SASEGT. The J gene is TRBJ1-2, the V gene TRBV6-1; D remains unclear. Sequenced: non-Treg CD4+ T cells sorted from blood. This sequence originates from a human donor in good health. The CDR3: CASSRRVNYGYTF. CDR3 sequence (DNA): TGTGCCAGCAGTAGACGGGTAAACTATGGCTACACCTTC.